The source of this TCR beta chain is a study of shared clonotypes between healthy human individuals. Repertoires were generated with immunoSEQ multiplex PCR, while TCRdb's copy carries only in-frame clones and drops some. The table has roughly 500,000 clones, 79% seen once. This clone has more than one count but fewer than ten. This CDR3 contains 14 residues. Germline V CDR1 and CDR2: SGHNT, YENEEA. The V end lost 5 bases, the J end lost 7 bases, and 18 bases lay between the germline ends. The sequence derives from a woman in her 40s in good health. Some clones in this sample may be carry-over from other donors' samples. The V call is TRBV11-3, the J call TRBJ2-7; D tentatively reads TRBD1 or TRBD2 (5 bases each). The source material was PBMCs. CDR3 region: CASSAGTASSEQYF. For the CDR3, the DNA is TGTGCCAGCAGCGCCGGGACCGCCTCTAGTGAGCAGTACTTC.